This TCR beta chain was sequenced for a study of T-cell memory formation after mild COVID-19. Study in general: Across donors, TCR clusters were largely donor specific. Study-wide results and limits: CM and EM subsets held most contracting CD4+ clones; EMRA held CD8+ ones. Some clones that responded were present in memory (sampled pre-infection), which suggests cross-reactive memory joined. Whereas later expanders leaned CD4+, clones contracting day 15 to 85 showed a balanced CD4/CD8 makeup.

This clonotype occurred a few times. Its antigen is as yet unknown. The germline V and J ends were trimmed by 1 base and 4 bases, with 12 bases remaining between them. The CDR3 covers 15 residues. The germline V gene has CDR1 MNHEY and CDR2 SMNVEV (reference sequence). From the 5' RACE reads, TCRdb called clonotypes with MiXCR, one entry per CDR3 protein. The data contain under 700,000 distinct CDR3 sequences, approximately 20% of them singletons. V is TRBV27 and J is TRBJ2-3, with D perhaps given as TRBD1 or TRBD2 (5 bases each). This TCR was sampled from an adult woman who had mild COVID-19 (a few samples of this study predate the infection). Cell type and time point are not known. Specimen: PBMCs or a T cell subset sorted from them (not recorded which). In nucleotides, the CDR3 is TGTGCCAGCAGTTTATACGGGGCCGCCCCAGATACGCAGTATTTT. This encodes CASSLYGAAPDTQYF.